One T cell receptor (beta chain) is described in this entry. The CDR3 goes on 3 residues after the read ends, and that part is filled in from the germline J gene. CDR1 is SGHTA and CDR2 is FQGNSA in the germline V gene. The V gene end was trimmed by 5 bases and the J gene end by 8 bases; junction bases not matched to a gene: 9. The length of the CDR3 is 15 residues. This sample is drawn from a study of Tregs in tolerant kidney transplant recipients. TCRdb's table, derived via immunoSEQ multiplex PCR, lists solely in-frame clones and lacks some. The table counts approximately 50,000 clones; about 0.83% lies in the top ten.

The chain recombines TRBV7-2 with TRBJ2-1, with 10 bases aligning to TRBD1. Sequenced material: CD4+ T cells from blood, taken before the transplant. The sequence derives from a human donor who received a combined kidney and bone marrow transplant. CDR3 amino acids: CASSRGDRGAYEQFF. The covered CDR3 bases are TGTGCCAGCAGCCGCGGGGACAGGGGAGCATATGAG.